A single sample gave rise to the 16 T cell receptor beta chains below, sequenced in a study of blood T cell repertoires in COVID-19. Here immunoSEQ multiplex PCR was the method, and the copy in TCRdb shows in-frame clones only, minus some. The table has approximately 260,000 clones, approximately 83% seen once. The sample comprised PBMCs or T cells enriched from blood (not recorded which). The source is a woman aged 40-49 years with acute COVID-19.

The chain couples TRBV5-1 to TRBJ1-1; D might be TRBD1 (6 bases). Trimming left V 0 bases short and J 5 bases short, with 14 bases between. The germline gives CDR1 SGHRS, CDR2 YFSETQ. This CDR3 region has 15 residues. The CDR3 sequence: CASSLDGGAGTEAFF. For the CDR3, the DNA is TGCGCCAGCAGCTTGGATGGGGGCGCTGGGACTGAAGCTTTCTTT. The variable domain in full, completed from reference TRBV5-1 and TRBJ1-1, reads KAGVTQTPRYLIKTRGQQVTLSCSPISGHRSVSWYQQTPGQGLQFLFEYFSETQRNKGNFPGRFSGRQFSNSRSEMNVSTLELGDSALYLCASSLDGGAGTEAFFGQGTRLTVV.

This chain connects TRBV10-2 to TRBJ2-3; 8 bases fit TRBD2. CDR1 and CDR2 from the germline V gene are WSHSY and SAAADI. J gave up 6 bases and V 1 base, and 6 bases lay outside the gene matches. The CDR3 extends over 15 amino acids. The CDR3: CASSELTGLDDTQYF. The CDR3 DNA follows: TGCGCCAGCAGTGAGTTAACGGGACTAGACGATACGCAGTATTTT.

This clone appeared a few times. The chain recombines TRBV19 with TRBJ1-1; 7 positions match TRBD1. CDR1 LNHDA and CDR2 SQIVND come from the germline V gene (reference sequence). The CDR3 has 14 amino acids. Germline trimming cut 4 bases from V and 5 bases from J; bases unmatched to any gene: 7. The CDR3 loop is CASSTGTEGTEAFF. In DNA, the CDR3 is TGTGCCAGTAGTACCGGGACAGAGGGTACTGAAGCTTTCTTT.

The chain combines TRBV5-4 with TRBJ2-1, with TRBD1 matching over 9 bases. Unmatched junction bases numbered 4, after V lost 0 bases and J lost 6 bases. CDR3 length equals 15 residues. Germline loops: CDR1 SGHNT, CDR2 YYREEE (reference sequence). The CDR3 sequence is CASSLGQGGFNEQFF. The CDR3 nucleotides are TGTGCCAGCAGCTTGGGACAGGGGGGGTTCAATGAGCAGTTCTTC.

CDR3 nucleotide sequence: TGTGCCAGTAGTACTAGGCCCCCAGGGGAAGCCTACGAGCAGTACTTC. This translates into CASSTRPPGEAYEQYF. The V and J genes are TRBV19 and TRBJ2-7, with D possibly TRBD1 on 6 matching bases. Between the trimmed V and J ends, which lost 4 bases and 2 bases, there was a span of 18 bases. Germline CDR1 reads LNHDA; CDR2 reads SQIVND (reference sequence). The length of the CDR3 is 16 residues.

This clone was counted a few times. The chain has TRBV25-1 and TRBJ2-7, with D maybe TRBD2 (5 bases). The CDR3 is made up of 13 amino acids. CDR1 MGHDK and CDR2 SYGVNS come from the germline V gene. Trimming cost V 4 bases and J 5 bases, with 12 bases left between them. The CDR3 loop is CASSGGSKDEQYF. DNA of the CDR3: TGTGCCAGCAGTGGTGGGAGTAAGGACGAGCAGTACTTC.

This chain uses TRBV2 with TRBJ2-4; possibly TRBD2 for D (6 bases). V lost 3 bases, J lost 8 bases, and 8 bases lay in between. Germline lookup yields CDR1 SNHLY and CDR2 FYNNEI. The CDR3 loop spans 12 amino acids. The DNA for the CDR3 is TGTGCCAGCAGTGAGTCGGGGGACATTCAGTACTTC. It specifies CASSESGDIQYF.

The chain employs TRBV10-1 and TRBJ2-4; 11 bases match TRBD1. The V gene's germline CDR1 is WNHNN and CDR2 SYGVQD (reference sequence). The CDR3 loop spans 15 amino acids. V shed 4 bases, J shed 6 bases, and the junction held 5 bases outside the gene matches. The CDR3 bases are TGCGCCAGCAGTGGTGGACAGGGGGCGGGAAACATTCAGTACTTC. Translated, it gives CASSGGQGAGNIQYF.

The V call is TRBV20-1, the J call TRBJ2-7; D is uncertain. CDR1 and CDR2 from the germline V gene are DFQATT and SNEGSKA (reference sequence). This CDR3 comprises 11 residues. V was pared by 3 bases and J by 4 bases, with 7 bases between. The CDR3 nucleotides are TGCAGTGCTAGCGGAGTGTACGAGCAGTACTTC. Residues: CSASGVYEQYF.

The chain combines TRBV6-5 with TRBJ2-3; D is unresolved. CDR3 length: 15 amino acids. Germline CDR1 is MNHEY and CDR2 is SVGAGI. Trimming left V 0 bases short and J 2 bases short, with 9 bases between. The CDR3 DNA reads TGTGCCAGCAGTTACTCGATGCGTAACACAGATACGCAGTATTTT. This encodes CASSYSMRNTDTQYF.

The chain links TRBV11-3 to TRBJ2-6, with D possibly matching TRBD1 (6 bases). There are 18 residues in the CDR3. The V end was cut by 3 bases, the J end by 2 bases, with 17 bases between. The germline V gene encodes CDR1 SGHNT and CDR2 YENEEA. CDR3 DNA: TGTGCCAGCAGCTTTACCGACAGGTGGCGGGCTGGGGCCAACGTCCTGACTTTC. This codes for CASSFTDRWRAGANVLTF.

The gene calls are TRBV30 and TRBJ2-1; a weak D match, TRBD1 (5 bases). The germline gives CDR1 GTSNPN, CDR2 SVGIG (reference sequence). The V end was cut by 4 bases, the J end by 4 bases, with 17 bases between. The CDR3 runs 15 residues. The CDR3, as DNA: TGTGCCTGGACCGCCCAGCGCAGGGTATACAATGAGCAGTTCTTC. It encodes CAWTAQRRVYNEQFF.

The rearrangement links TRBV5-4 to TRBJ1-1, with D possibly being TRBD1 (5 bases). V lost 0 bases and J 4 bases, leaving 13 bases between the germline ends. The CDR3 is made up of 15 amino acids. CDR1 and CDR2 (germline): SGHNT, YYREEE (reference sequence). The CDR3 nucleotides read TGTGCCAGCAGCTTGGACAGGTCAGGAAGCACTGAAGCTTTCTTT. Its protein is CASSLDRSGSTEAFF.

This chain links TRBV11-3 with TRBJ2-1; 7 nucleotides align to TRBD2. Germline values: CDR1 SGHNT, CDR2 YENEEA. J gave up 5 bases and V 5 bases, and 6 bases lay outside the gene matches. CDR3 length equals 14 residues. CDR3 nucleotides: TGTGCCAGCAGCCAGTCGCGGGAGAACAATGAGCAGTTCTTC. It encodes CASSQSRENNEQFF.

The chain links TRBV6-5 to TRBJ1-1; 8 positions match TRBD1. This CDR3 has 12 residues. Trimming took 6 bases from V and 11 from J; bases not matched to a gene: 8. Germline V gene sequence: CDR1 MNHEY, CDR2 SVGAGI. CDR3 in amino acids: CASRKQGGRAFF. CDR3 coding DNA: TGTGCCAGCAGAAAACAGGGGGGCCGCGCTTTCTTT.

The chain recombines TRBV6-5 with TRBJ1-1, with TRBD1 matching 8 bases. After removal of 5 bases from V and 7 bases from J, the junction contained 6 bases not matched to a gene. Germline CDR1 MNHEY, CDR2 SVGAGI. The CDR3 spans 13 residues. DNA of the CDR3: TGTGCCAGCAGTAGTGGACAGGGCAATGAAGCTTTCTTT. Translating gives CASSSGQGNEAFF.